This T cell receptor (beta chain) is from a study of T cells after yellow fever vaccination. Study-wide findings and caveats: Few clonotypes appeared in both CD4 and CD8 compartments. FACS-sorted repertoires could contain abundant clonotypes contaminating from the bulk population.

Comments on this clonotype: The antigen remains undetermined.

There are 13 residues in the CDR3. Between the trimmed V and J ends, which lost 2 bases and 7 bases, there was a span of 12 bases. Germline V gene data show CDR1 as MNHEY and CDR2 as SMNVEV (reference sequence). Template switching by 5'RACE produced TCR cDNA, adding a universal primer site and UMIs. TCRdb ran MiXCR on the 5' RACE reads and lists one entry per CDR3 protein. The sample includes hundreds of thousands of distinct CDR3 sequences, 13% seen only once; the top ten take around an eighth. This chain links TRBV27 with TRBJ2-7, with no clear D. The sample consisted of PBMCs, taken on the day of the yellow fever booster vaccination. This receptor was taken from a man aged 25-40 years who received the YFV17D yellow fever vaccine. The DNA for the CDR3 is TGTGCCAGCAGTTTAGGCAACCTGGGAGAGCAGTACTTC. Amino acid sequence: CASSLGNLGEQYF.